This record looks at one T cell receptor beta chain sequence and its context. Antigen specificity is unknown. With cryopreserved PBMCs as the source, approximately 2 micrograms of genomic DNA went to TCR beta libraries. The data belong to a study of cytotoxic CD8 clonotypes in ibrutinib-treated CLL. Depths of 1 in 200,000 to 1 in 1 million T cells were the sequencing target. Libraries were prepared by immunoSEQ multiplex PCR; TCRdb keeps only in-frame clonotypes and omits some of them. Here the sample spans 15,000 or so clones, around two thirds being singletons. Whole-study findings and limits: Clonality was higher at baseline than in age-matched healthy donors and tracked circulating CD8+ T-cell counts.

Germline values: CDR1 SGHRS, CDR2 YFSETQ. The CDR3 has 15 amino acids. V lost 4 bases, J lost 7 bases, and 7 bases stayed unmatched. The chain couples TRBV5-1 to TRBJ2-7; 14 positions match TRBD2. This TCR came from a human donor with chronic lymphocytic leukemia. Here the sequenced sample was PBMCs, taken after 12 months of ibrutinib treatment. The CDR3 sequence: CASSEGLAGVGEQYF. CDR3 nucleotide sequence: TGCGCCAGCAGCGAGGGACTAGCGGGAGTAGGGGAGCAGTACTTC.